This TCR beta chain was documented in a study of control samples from healthy donors and cancer patients. The data were produced by immunoSEQ multiplex PCR, yet TCRdb's version contains in-frame clones alone and is incomplete. The table shows around 75,000 clones, with over 75% occurring only once. CDR1 is SGHTA and CDR2 is FQGTGA in the germline V gene. The V segment lost 5 bases and the J segment 9 bases; nucleotides outside the gene matches: 16. The CDR3 length is 17 residues. Sequencing was carried out using blood. This clonotype was obtained from a man between 50 and 59 years old in good health. This chain uses TRBV7-3 with TRBJ2-1; the match to TRBD2 covers 10 bases. The CDR3 sequence: CASSRQPQRGGDGEQFF. Written as DNA, the CDR3 is TGTGCCAGCAGCCGCCAACCCCAGCGGGGGGGCGACGGTGAGCAGTTCTTC.